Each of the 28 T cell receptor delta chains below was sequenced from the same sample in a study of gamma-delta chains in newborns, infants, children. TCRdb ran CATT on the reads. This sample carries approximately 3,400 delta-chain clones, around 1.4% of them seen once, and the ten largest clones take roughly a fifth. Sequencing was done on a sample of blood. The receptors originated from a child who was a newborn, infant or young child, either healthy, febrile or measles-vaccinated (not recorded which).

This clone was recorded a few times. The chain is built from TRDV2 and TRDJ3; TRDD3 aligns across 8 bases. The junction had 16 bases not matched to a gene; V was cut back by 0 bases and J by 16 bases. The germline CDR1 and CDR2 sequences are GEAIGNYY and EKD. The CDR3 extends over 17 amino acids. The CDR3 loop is CACDTAGGPWDTHQMFF. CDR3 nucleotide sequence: TGTGCCTGTGACACCGCTGGGGGACCCTGGGACACCCACCAGATGTTTTTC.

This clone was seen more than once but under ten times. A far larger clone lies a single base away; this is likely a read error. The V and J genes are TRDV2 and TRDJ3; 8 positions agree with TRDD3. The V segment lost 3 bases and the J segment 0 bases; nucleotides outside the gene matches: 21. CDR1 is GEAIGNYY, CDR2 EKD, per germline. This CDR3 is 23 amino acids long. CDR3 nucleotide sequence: TGTGCCTGTGACGCGATCACTACTGGGGGTCTGAGGAAGAGCTCCTGGGACACCCGACAGATGTTTTTC. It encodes CACDAITTGGLRKSSWDTRQMFF.

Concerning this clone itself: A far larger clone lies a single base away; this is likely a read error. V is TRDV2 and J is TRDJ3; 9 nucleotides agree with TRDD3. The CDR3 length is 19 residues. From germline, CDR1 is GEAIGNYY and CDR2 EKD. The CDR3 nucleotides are TGTGCCCGTGACAAAGTACTGGGGGACCTCTCCTGGGACACCCGACAGATGTTTTTC. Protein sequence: CARDKVLGDLSWDTRQMFF.

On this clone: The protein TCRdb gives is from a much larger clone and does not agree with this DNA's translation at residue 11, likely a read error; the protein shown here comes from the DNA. Here the CDR3 DNA reads TGTGCCTGTGACACCGAAGCTGGGGGATCCCCTACCTGGGACACCCGACAGATGTTTTTC. It translates to CACDTEAGGSPTWDTRQMFF. The chain uses TRDV2 and TRDJ3, with 9 bases identical to TRDD3. CDR1 GEAIGNYY and CDR2 EKD come from the germline V gene. J lost 2 bases, V lost 0 bases, and 10 bases had no gene match. The CDR3 runs to 20 residues.

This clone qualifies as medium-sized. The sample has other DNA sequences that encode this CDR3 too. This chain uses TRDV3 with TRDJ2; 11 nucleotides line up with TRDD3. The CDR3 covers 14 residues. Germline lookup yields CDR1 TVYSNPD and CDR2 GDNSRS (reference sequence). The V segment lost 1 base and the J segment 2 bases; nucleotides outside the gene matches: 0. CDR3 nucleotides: TGTGCCTTTACTGGGGGATACTTGACAGCACAACTCTTCTTT. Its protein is CAFTGGYLTAQLFF.

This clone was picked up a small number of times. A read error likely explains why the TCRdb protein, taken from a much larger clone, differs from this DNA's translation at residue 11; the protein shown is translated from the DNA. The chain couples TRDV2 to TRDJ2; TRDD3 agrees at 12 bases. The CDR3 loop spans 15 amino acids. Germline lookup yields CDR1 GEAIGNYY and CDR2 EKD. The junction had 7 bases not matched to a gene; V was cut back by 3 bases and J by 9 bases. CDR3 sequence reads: CACDLLGDTETQLFF. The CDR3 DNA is TGTGCCTGTGACCTACTGGGGGATACTGAAACACAACTCTTCTTT.

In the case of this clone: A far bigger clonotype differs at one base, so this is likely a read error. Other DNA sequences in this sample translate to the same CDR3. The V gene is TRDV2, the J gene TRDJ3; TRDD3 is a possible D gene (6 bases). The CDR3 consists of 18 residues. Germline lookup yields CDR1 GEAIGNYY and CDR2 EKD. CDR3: CACDTWGPGSWDTRQMFF. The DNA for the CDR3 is TGTGCCTGTGACACCTGGGGGCCGGGCTCCTGGGACACCCGGCAGATGTTTTTC.

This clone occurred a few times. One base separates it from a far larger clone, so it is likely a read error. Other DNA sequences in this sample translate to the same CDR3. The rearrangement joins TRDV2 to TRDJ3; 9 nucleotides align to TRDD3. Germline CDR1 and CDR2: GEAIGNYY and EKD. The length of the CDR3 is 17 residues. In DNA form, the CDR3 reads TGTGCCTGTGACTACTGGGGGAGCTCCTGGGACACCCGACAGATGTTCTTC. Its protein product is CACDYWGSSWDTRQMFF.

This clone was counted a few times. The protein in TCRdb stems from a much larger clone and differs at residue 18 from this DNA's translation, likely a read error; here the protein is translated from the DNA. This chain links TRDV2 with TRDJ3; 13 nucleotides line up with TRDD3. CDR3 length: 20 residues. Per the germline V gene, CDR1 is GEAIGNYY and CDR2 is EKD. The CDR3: CACDTLGDTPGAWDTRQVFF. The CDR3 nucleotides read TGTGCCTGTGACACACTGGGGGATACGCCCGGGGCCTGGGACACCCGACAGGTGTTTTTC.

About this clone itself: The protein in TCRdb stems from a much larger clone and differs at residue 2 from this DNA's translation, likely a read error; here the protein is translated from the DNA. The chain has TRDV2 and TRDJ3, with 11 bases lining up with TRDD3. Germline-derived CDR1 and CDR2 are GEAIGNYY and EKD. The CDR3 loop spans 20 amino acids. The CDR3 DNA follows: TGTTCCTGTGACACCGTACTGGGGGATAAAAGCTCCTGGGACACCCGACAGATGTTTTTC. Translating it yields CSCDTVLGDKSSWDTRQMFF.

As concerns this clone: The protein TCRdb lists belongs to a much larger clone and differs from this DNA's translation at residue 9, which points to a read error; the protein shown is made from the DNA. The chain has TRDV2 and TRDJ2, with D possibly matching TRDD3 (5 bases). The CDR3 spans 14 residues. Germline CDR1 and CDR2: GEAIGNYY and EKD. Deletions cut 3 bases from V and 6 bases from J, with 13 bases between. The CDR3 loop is CACDSGTLAAQLFF. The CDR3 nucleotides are TGTGCCTGTGACTCGGGGACCCTGGCAGCACAACTCTTCTTT.

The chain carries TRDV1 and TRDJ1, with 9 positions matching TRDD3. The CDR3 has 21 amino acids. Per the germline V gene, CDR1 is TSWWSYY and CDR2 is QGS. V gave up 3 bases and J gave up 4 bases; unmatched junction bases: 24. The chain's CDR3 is CALGDQAFTSPVLGERDKLIF. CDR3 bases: TGTGCTCTTGGGGATCAAGCCTTCACTTCTCCCGTACTGGGGGAGCGCGATAAACTCATCTTT.

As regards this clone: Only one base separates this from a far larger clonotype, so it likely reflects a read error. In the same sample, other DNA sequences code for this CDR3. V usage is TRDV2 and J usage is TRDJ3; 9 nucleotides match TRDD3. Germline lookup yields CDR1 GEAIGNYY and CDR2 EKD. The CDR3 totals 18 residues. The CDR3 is CACDTGDTRSWDTRQMFF. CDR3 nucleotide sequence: TGTGCCTGTGACACCGGGGATACGCGCTCCTGGGACACCCGACAGATGTTCTTC.

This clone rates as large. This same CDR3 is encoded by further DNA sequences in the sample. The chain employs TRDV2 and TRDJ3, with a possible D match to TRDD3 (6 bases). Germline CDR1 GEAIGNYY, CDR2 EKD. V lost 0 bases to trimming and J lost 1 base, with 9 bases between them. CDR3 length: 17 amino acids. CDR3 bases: TGTGCCTGTGACACCCCCGGGGGATCCTGGGACACCCGACAGATGTTTTTC. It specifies CACDTPGGSWDTRQMFF.

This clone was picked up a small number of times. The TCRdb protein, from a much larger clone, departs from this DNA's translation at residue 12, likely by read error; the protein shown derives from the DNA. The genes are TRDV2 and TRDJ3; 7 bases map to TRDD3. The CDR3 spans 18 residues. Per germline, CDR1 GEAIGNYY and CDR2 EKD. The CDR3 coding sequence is TGTGCCTGTGACACCGGATACGCCCGCTCCTGGGGCACCCGACAGATGTTTTTC. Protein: CACDTGYARSWGTRQMFF.

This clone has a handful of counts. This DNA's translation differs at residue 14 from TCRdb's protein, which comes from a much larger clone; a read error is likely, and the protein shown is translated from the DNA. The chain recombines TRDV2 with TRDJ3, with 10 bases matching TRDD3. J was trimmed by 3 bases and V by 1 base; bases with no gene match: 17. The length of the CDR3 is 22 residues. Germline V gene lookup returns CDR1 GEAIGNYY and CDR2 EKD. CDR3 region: CACDTIDWGDTSSYWDTRQMFF. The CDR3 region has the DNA TGTGCCTGTGACACGATCGACTGGGGGGATACGTCAAGCTACTGGGACACCCGACAGATGTTTTTC.

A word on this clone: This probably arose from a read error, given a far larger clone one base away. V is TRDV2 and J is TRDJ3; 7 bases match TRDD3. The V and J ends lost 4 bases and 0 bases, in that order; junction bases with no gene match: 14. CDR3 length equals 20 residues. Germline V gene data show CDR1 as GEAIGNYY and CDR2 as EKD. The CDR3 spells CACDNLAGGRSSWDTRQMFF. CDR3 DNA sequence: TGTGCCTGTGATAACCTTGCTGGGGGCAGGAGCTCCTGGGACACCCGACAGATGTTTTTC.

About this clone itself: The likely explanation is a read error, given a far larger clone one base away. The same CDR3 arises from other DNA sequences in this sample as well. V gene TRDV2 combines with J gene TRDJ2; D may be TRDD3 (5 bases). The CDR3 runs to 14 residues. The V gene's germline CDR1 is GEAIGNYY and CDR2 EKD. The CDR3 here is CACDSGTLTAQLFF. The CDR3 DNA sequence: TGTGCCTGTGACTCGGGGACCCTGACAGCACAACTCTTCTTC.

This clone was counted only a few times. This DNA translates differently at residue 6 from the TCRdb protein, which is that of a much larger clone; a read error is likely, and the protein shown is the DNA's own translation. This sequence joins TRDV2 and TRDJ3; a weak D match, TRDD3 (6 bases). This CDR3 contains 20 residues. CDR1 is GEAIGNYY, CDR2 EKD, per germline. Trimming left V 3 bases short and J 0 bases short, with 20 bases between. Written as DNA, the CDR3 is TGTGCCTGTGACCCGACACTACTGGATACTAGCTCCTGGGACACCCGACAGATGTTTTTC. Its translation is CACDPTLLDTSSWDTRQMFF.

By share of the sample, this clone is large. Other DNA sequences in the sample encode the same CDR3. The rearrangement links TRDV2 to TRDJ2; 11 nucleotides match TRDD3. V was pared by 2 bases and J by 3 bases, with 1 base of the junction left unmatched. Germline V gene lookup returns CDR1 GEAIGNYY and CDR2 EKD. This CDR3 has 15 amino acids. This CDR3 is CACDILGDMTAQLFF. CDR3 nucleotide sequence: TGTGCCTGTGACATACTGGGGGATATGACAGCACAACTCTTCTTT.

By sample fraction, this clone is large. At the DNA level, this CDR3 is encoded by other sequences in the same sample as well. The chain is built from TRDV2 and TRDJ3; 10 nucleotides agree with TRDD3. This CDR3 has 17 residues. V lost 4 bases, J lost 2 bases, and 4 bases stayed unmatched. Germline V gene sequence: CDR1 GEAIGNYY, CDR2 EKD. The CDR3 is CACESLGDTWDTRQMFF. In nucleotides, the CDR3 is TGTGCCTGTGAATCTCTGGGGGATACCTGGGACACCCGACAGATGTTTTTC.

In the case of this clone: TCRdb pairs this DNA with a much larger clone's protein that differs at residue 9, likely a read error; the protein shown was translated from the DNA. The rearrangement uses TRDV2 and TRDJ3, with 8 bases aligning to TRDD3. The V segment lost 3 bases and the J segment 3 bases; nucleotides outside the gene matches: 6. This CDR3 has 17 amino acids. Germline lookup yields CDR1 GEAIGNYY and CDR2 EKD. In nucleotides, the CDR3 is TGTGCCTGTGACGAGGTGGGGGATGGCTGGGACACCCGACAGATGTTTTTC. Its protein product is CACDEVGDGWDTRQMFF.

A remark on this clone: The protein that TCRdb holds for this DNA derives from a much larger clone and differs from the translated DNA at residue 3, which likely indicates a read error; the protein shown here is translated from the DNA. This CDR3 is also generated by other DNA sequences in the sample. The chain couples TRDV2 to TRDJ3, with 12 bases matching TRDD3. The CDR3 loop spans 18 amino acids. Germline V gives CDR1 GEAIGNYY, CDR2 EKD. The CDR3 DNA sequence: TGTGCCCGTGACACTGGGGGATACAGCTCCTGGGACACCCGACAGATGTTTTTC. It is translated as CARDTGGYSSWDTRQMFF.

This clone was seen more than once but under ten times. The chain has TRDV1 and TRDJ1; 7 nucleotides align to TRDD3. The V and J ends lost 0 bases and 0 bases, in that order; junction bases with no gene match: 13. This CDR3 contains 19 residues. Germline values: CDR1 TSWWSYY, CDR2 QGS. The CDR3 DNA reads TGTGCTCTTGGGGAACTTCCGTCGTACTGGGGACCGTACACCGATAAACTCATCTTT. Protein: CALGELPSYWGPYTDKLIF.

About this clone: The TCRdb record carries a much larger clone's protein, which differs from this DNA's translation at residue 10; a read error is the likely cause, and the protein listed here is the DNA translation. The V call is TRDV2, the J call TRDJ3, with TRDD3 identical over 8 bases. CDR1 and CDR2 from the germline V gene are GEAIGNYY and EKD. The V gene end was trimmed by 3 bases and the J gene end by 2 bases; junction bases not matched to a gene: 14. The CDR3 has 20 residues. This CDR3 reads CACDPLVLGGTPWDTRQMFF. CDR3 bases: TGTGCCTGTGACCCTCTCGTACTGGGGGGTACGCCCTGGGACACCCGACAGATGTTTTTC.

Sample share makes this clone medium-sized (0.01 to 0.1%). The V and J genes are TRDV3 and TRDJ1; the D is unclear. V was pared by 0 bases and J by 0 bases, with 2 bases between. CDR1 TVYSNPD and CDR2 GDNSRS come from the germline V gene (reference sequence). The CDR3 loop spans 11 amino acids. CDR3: CAFRDTDKLIF. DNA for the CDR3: TGTGCCTTTAGGGACACCGATAAACTCATCTTT.

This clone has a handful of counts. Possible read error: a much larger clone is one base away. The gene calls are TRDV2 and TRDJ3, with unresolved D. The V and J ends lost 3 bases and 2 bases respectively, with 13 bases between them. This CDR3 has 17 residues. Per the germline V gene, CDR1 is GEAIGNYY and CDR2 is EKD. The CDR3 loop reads CACDEEWVPWDTRQMFF. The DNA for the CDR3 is TGTGCCTGTGACGAAGAATGGGTCCCCTGGGACACCCGACAGATGTTTTTC.

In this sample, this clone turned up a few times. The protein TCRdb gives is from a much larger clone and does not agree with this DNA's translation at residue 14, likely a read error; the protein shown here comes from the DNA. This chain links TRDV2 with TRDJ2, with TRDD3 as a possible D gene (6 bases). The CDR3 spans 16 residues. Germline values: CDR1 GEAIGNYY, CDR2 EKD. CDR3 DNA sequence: TGTGCCTGTGACACTATCGGTGGGGGCTACTTAGCACAACCCTTCTTT. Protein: CACDTIGGGYLAQPFF.